This T cell receptor (beta chain) came from a study of blood T cell repertoires in COVID-19. About the research overall: From the United States, Italy and Spain came samples of acute and convalescent COVID-19. The analysed material was cDNA or gDNA that came from T cells, B-cell-depleted T cells, or PBMCs.

J was trimmed by 4 bases and V by 6 bases; bases with no gene match: 9. Germline V gives CDR1 MNHNY, CDR2 SVGAGI (reference sequence). The CDR3 sequence is 15 residues long. Sequenced by immunoSEQ multiplex PCR; TCRdb stores in-frame clones only, minus some. Seen here are a few hundred thousand clones, about 90% observed once, and the top ten hold about 12%. The TCR comes from a woman aged 18-29 years who had recovered from COVID-19. The chain employs TRBV6-6 and TRBJ2-3; TRBD2 agrees at 8 bases. The specimen was peripheral blood. The DNA for the CDR3 is TGTGCCAGCAGGGAAAGCGGGAGAGGGGCAGATACGCAGTATTTT. As protein: CASRESGRGADTQYF.